Listed here are 27 T cell receptor beta chains from one sample, sequenced in a study of cytomegalovirus exposure and HLA in healthy donors. Profiled with immunoSEQ multiplex PCR; TCRdb holds only in-frame clones, not every one. This sample carries hundreds of thousands of clones, just over 85% of them seen once, and the ten largest clones take under 0.9%. What was sequenced was PBMCs. Receptors originate from a woman aged 18-35 years in good health and CMV-seronegative.

The chain carries TRBV30 and TRBJ2-1, with a possible D match to TRBD2 (6 bases). The CDR3 has 16 residues. V was shortened by 3 bases and J by 0 bases, with 15 bases between the two germline ends. Germline loops: CDR1 GTSNPN, CDR2 SVGIG (reference sequence). In nucleotides, the CDR3 is TGTGCCTGGAGGCCGGACTACGGGAGCTCCTACAATGAGCAGTTCTTC. Translated: CAWRPDYGSSYNEQFF.

J is TRBJ2-7 and V is TRBV7-3; 8 nucleotides align to TRBD1. CDR3 length equals 18 residues. The V gene's germline CDR1 is SGHTA and CDR2 FQGTGA. V was clipped by 2 bases and J by 5 bases; unmatched bases: 17. The chain's CDR3 is CASSLYPIPDRVKNEQYF. DNA of the CDR3: TGTGCCAGCAGCTTATATCCAATCCCGGACAGGGTGAAAAACGAGCAGTACTTC.

The chain recombines TRBV2 with TRBJ2-1; D is unclear. CDR3 length: 12 residues. Germline assignment: CDR1 SNHLY and CDR2 FYNNEI. With 2 bases removed from V and 6 bases from J, the gap between germline ends came to 5 bases. The CDR3 is CASSEPRNEQFF. The CDR3 DNA follows: TGTGCCAGCAGTGAACCCCGCAATGAGCAGTTCTTC.

The chain recombines TRBV6-5 with TRBJ1-5; 7 positions agree with TRBD1. Germline V CDR1 and CDR2: MNHEY, SVGAGI. Unmatched junction bases numbered 4, after V lost 4 bases and J lost 1 base. This CDR3 contains 15 residues. The DNA for the CDR3 is TGTGCCAGCAGTTCCGACAGGGCGAGCAATCAGCCCCAGCATTTT. Protein sequence: CASSSDRASNQPQHF.

The chain is built from TRBV30 and TRBJ2-3; 8 nucleotides match TRBD2. The CDR3 contains 15 residues. CDR1 is GTSNPN, CDR2 SVGIG, per germline (reference sequence). The DNA of the CDR3 is TGTGGGGTTGGACGGGGGGGCTTGTGGACAGATACGCAGTATTTT. It encodes CGVGRGGLWTDTQYF.

The gene calls are TRBV28 and TRBJ1-1; the match to TRBD1 covers 7 bases. The CDR3 is 14 amino acids. Germline lookup yields CDR1 MDHEN and CDR2 SYDVKM. V shed 9 bases and J 0 bases; nucleotides not matched to a gene: 7. The CDR3 region is CASTYRGMNTEAFF. CDR3 bases: TGTGCCAGTACGTACAGGGGCATGAACACTGAAGCTTTCTTT. Full variable domain (outside the CDR3, taken from reference TRBV28 and TRBJ1-1): DVKVTQSSRYLVKRTGEKVFLECVQDMDHENMFWYRQDPGLGLRLIYFSYDVKMKEKGDIPEGYSVSREKKERFSLILESASTNQTSMYLCASTYRGMNTEAFFGQGTRLTVV.

V gene TRBV21-1 combines with J gene TRBJ2-7; the table gives TRBD2 as D, unverified against the DNA. TRBV21-1 is labeled a pseudogene. The CDR3 extends over 16 amino acids. CDR3 amino acids: CASSRLERGITYEQYF. CDR3 in DNA: TGTGCCAGCAGCAGGTTGGAGCGGGGCATCACCTACGAGCAGTACTTC.

The J gene is TRBJ1-2, the V gene TRBV7-9, with TRBD1 identical over 9 bases. This CDR3 contains 15 residues. Looked up from germline, CDR1 is SEHNR and CDR2 is FQNEAQ (reference sequence). With V trimmed by 5 bases and J by 4 bases, 8 bases remained unmatched. In DNA form, the CDR3 reads TGTGCCAGCAGCGCGGGGACAGGGCGTTCCTATGGCTACACCTTC. Translation: CASSAGTGRSYGYTF. The variable domain in full, completed from reference TRBV7-9 and TRBJ1-2, reads DTGVSQNPRHKITKRGQNVTFRCDPISEHNRLYWYRQTLGQGPEFLTYFQNEAQLEKSRLLSDRFSAERPKGSFSTLEIQRTEQGDSAMYLCASSAGTGRSYGYTFGSGTRLTVV.

The J gene is TRBJ2-3, the V gene TRBV2; a possible D gene is TRBD2 (6 bases). This CDR3 has 14 residues. Per the germline V gene, CDR1 is SNHLY and CDR2 is FYNNEI. V gave up 6 bases and J gave up 5 bases, with 15 bases separating them. In nucleotides, the CDR3 is TGTGCCAGCAGGGTCAGCGGGTCCCTAGATACGCAGTATTTT. This encodes CASRVSGSLDTQYF. Drawing the rest from reference TRBV2 and TRBJ2-3, the complete variable domain is EPEVTQTPSHQVTQMGQEVILRCVPISNHLYFYWYRQILGQKVEFLVSFYNNEISEKSEIFDDQFSVERPDGSNFTLKIRSTKLEDSAMYFCASRVSGSLDTQYFGPGTRLTVL.

With regard to this clone: Other DNA sequences in this specimen translate into the identical CDR3. V is TRBV27 and J is TRBJ2-7; TRBD1 aligns across 11 bases. V lost 5 bases and J lost 4; bases outside the gene matches: 4. This CDR3 has 14 residues. Germline CDR1 MNHEY, CDR2 SMNVEV (reference sequence). The CDR3 loop reads CASSLGQGGYEQYF. CDR3 DNA: TGTGCCAGCAGTCTGGGACAGGGGGGATACGAGCAGTACTTC.

CDR3 bases: TGTGCCAGCAGCTTCCCGACAGGGATAGAGGAGACCCAGTACTTC. Translating it yields CASSFPTGIEETQYF. V is TRBV7-9 and J is TRBJ2-5, with 7 bases aligning to TRBD1. This CDR3 spans 15 amino acids. The V gene's germline CDR1 is SEHNR and CDR2 FQNEAQ (reference sequence). The V gene end was trimmed by 3 bases and the J gene end by 5 bases; junction bases not matched to a gene: 9.

This chain uses TRBV6-4 with TRBJ2-5; 12 bases are shared with TRBD2. Per the germline V gene, CDR1 is MRHNA and CDR2 is SNTAGT. This CDR3 has 18 amino acids. V shed 6 bases and J 2 bases; nucleotides not matched to a gene: 13. The CDR3 region is CASRKLAGGPCGQETQYF. CDR3 in DNA: TGTGCCAGCAGGAAACTAGCGGGAGGACCCTGCGGGCAAGAGACCCAGTACTTC.

CDR3 protein: CASSLGGTGGNTEAFF. In DNA form, the CDR3 reads TGTGCCAGCAGTTTAGGGGGGACAGGGGGGAACACTGAAGCTTTCTTT. This sequence joins TRBV28 and TRBJ1-1; 11 nucleotides match TRBD1. The CDR3 has 16 amino acids. Trimming took 2 bases from V and 1 from J; bases not matched to a gene: 3. Germline loops: CDR1 MDHEN, CDR2 SYDVKM.

This clone occurred once. The chain is built from TRBV5-1 and TRBJ2-3, with D possibly being TRBD1 (6 bases). V was clipped by 0 bases and J by 5 bases, with 13 bases between them. The CDR3 totals 15 residues. Germline CDR1 SGHRS, CDR2 YFSETQ. The CDR3 DNA is TGCGCCAGCAGCTTGGCCGTCAGGGGATTAGATACGCAGTATTTT. Its protein product is CASSLAVRGLDTQYF.

V is TRBV7-9 and J is TRBJ2-1; D gene ambiguous. Trimming removed 6 bases at V and 4 bases at J, with 7 bases between. Per the germline V gene, CDR1 is SEHNR and CDR2 is FQNEAQ (reference sequence). This CDR3 is 12 amino acids long. The CDR3 is CASREQYNEQFF. As DNA, the CDR3 is TGTGCCAGCAGGGAACAGTACAATGAGCAGTTCTTC.

This chain joins TRBV19 and TRBJ1-5, with 7 positions matching TRBD1. Germline CDR1 LNHDA, CDR2 SQIVND (reference sequence). The CDR3 sequence is 14 residues long. With V trimmed by 3 bases and J by 6 bases, 5 bases remained unmatched. CDR3 bases: TGTGCCAGTAGTATGGAGGGGGCGGTTCAGCCCCAGCATTTT. Encoded protein: CASSMEGAVQPQHF. The entire variable domain, with the rest obtained from reference TRBV19 and TRBJ1-5, is as follows: DGGITQSPKYLFRKEGQNVTLSCEQNLNHDAMYWYRQDPGQGLRLIYYSQIVNDFQKGDIAEGYSVSREKKESFPLTVTSAQKNPTAFYLCASSMEGAVQPQHFGDGTRLSIL.

The rearrangement links TRBV19 to TRBJ1-5; D is ambiguous. CDR1 is LNHDA, CDR2 SQIVND, per germline (reference sequence). The CDR3 has 16 residues. V lost 7 bases to trimming and J lost 0 bases, with 16 bases between them. In nucleotides, the CDR3 is TGTGCCAGTAATAGAGGGCTCCTACATAGCAATCAGCCCCAGCATTTT. Residues: CASNRGLLHSNQPQHF.

This rearrangement joins TRBV6-5 to TRBJ1-6; D might be TRBD1 (6 bases). V shed 8 bases and J shed 14 bases, with 19 bases lying between them. This CDR3 is built from 13 residues. Looked up from germline, CDR1 is MNHEY and CDR2 is SVGAGI. In DNA form, the CDR3 reads TGTGCCAGCTGCCCCTCACGGGACAAGGCCCTCCACTTT. Amino acids: CASCPSRDKALHF.

This chain uses TRBV19 with TRBJ1-2; 12 positions agree with TRBD1. With V trimmed by 5 bases and J by 8 bases, 6 bases remained unmatched. This CDR3 is 14 amino acids long. Germline CDR1 is LNHDA and CDR2 is SQIVND (reference sequence). CDR3 region: CASSPGQGAWGYTF. CDR3 coding DNA: TGTGCCAGTAGTCCGGGACAGGGGGCGTGGGGCTACACCTTC.

The gene calls are TRBV7-9 and TRBJ2-2, with D maybe TRBD1 (10 bases). The germline V gene has CDR1 SEHNR and CDR2 FQNEAQ (reference sequence). The CDR3 is 18 residues long. V was pared by 4 bases and J by 7 bases, with 25 bases between. CDR3 in amino acids: CASSSPDRGLAGLGELFF. DNA for the CDR3: TGTGCCAGCAGCTCCCCCGACAGGGGGCTAGCGGGGCTCGGGGAGCTGTTTTTT. The complete variable domain, with remaining parts taken from reference TRBV7-9 and TRBJ2-2, reads DTGVSQNPRHKITKRGQNVTFRCDPISEHNRLYWYRQTLGQGPEFLTYFQNEAQLEKSRLLSDRFSAERPKGSFSTLEIQRTEQGDSAMYLCASSSPDRGLAGLGELFFGEGSRLTVL.

V is TRBV6-5 and J is TRBJ2-1; maybe TRBD2 (6 bases). The CDR3 extends over 13 amino acids. Germline V gene data show CDR1 as MNHEY and CDR2 as SVGAGI. The V gene lost 0 bases and the J gene lost 9 bases, with 9 bases spanning the gap. The CDR3 sequence: CASSYSGGSEQFF. CDR3 in DNA: TGTGCCAGCAGTTACTCTGGGGGGAGTGAGCAGTTCTTC.

The chain combines TRBV5-1 with TRBJ2-5; 10 bases are shared with TRBD1. The germline V gene has CDR1 SGHRS and CDR2 YFSETQ. Trimming cost V 0 bases and J 4 bases; bases outside gene matches: 0. The CDR3 extends over 14 amino acids. CDR3 sequence: CASSLGDRGETQYF. In DNA, the CDR3 is TGCGCCAGCAGCTTGGGGGACAGGGGAGAGACCCAGTACTTC.

The DNA of the CDR3 is TGTGCCAGCAGGGGCTCACTTAACTATGGCTACACCTTC. Its protein product is CASRGSLNYGYTF. The V call is TRBV28, the J call TRBJ1-2; no definite D call. Germline CDR1 and CDR2: MDHEN and SYDVKM. The V end lost 6 bases, the J end lost 1 base, and 9 bases lay between the germline ends. This CDR3 is built from 13 residues.

The rearrangement joins TRBV27 to TRBJ1-2; 8 bases are a match to TRBD1. CDR3 length equals 15 residues. Trimming cost V 4 bases and J 4 bases; bases outside gene matches: 8. From germline, CDR1 is MNHEY and CDR2 SMNVEV (reference sequence). In DNA, the CDR3 is TGTGCCAGCAGTTCGCCCTCGACAGGGGCCTATGGCTACACCTTC. Its protein product is CASSSPSTGAYGYTF.

This clone was recorded a few times. The chain joins TRBV28 to TRBJ1-2; 7 bases map to TRBD1. The CDR3 runs 14 residues. V shed 8 bases and J 4 bases; nucleotides not matched to a gene: 10. Germline lookup yields CDR1 MDHEN and CDR2 SYDVKM. The CDR3 region is CASATSTGSYGYTF. The CDR3 DNA sequence: TGTGCCAGCGCCACCTCGACAGGGAGCTATGGCTACACCTTC.

This sequence joins TRBV27 and TRBJ1-2; 7 bases are a match to TRBD1. CDR1 MNHEY and CDR2 SMNVEV come from the germline V gene (reference sequence). The CDR3 length is 13 residues. V lost 3 bases, J lost 7 bases, and 5 bases stayed unmatched. The CDR3 loop is CASSLRQGGGYTF. The CDR3 bases are TGTGCCAGCAGTTTGCGACAGGGCGGTGGCTACACCTTC.

The CDR3 sequence: CASIKANDGNTIYF. For the CDR3, the DNA is TGTGCCAGCATCAAAGCCAACGATGGAAACACCATATATTTT. The chain recombines TRBV6-1 with TRBJ1-3; the D is unclear. V was cut by 7 bases and J by 3 bases, with 13 bases left in between. Germline CDR1 is MNHNS and CDR2 is SASEGT. This CDR3 spans 14 amino acids.